This TCR beta chain was captured in a study of shared clonotypes between healthy human individuals. Overall study context: The plates for each donor numbered three CD4 naive, three CD4 memory, two CD8 naive and one CD8 memory.

Findings and limits, study-wide: Sampling involved blood alone; tissue repertoires likely differ.

CD45RO negativity and positive selection for CCR7 defined naive CD8 cells, a population that excluded terminally differentiated effector memory CD45RA+ cells. When replicate PCRs were run on sorted subsets, they used 200 to 250 ng DNA, approximately 27,000 T cell genomes. The method was immunoSEQ multiplex PCR; TCRdb's version includes in-frame clones alone and lacks a portion of them. In the table there are about 2 million clones, roughly 95% of which are singletons. CDR3 length: 19 residues. V was clipped by 3 bases and J by 3 bases, with 24 bases between them. Germline V gene data show CDR1 as ENHRY and CDR2 as SYGVKD. A remark on this clone: Antigen unknown.

The receptor comes from a man aged 18 to 30 in good health. This chain links TRBV10-3 with TRBJ1-3; D remains unclear. The source material was naive CD8+ T cells sorted from blood. The CDR3 region has the DNA TGTGCCATCAGTGATCCCCTCACCACTACCGCGAGCTTTGGAAACACCATATATTTT. Translating it yields CAISDPLTTTASFGNTIYF.